This is a list of T cell receptor beta chains from one sample in a study of blood T cell repertoires in COVID-19. TCRdb's table, derived via immunoSEQ multiplex PCR, lists solely in-frame clones and lacks some. The repertoire holds 200,000 to 250,000 clones, under 90% seen once, with around 9.3% in the top ten. Sequencing was performed on PBMCs or T cells enriched from blood (not recorded which). Receptors were obtained from a woman aged 50 to 60 with acute COVID-19. The CDR3 runs from the conserved cysteine through the conserved F or W. D genes are given only for firm matches. The size entry is marked missing in some rows and otherwise reads once, few, many or a size class.

j_gene: TRBJ2-7; v_gene: TRBV19; abundance: NA; d_gene: TRBD1; CDR3aa: CASSGDRAPYEQYF; CDR3nt: TGTGCCAGTAGTGGGGACAGGGCCCCCTACGAGCAGTACTTC
j_gene: TRBJ2-7; v_gene: TRBV6-5; abundance: NA; d_gene: NA; CDR3aa: CASTGVGYEQYF; CDR3nt: TGTGCCAGCACGGGAGTGGGGTACGAGCAGTACTTC
j_gene: TRBJ1-1; v_gene: TRBV13; abundance: NA; d_gene: TRBD1; CDR3aa: CASSRGGVRDRNTEAFF; CDR3nt: TGTGCCAGCAGCCGGGGGGGTGTGAGGGACAGGAACACTGAAGCTTTCTTT
j_gene: TRBJ2-7; v_gene: TRBV4-1; abundance: NA; d_gene: TRBD2; CDR3aa: CASSRTSGRTYEQYF; CDR3nt: TGCGCCAGCAGCCGGACTAGCGGGAGAACCTACGAGCAGTACTTC
j_gene: TRBJ2-5; v_gene: TRBV5-1; abundance: NA; d_gene: TRBD2; CDR3aa: CASSLAGLAGQHGTQYF; CDR3nt: TGCGCCAGCAGCTTGGCCGGACTAGCGGGCCAGCACGGGACCCAGTACTTC
j_gene: TRBJ1-1; v_gene: TRBV3-1/TRBV3-2; abundance: NA; d_gene: NA; CDR3aa: CASSQEGAGTEAFF; CDR3nt: TGTGCCAGCAGCCAAGAGGGGGCCGGTACTGAAGCTTTCTTT
j_gene: TRBJ1-2; v_gene: TRBV5-5; abundance: NA; d_gene: NA; CDR3aa: CASSLGSYGYTF; CDR3nt: TGTGCCAGCAGCTTGGGGAGCTATGGCTACACCTTC
j_gene: TRBJ2-6; v_gene: TRBV24-1; abundance: few; d_gene: NA; CDR3aa: CATSDQDSTGANVLTF; CDR3nt: TGTGCCACCAGTGATCAGGACAGCACTGGGGCCAACGTCCTGACTTTC
j_gene: TRBJ1-4; v_gene: TRBV10-3; abundance: NA; d_gene: NA; CDR3aa: CAISPSDRTNEKLFF; CDR3nt: TGTGCCATCAGCCCATCAGACAGGACGAATGAAAAACTGTTTTTT
j_gene: TRBJ2-5; v_gene: TRBV18; abundance: NA; d_gene: NA; CDR3aa: CASSAGQQETQYF; CDR3nt: TGTGCCAGCTCCGCGGGGCAGCAAGAGACCCAGTACTTC
j_gene: TRBJ2-7; v_gene: TRBV5-1; abundance: NA; d_gene: TRBD1; CDR3aa: CASSSQGSEQYF; CDR3nt: TGCGCCAGCAGCTCACAGGGGAGCGAGCAGTACTTC
j_gene: TRBJ2-1; v_gene: TRBV7-2; abundance: NA; d_gene: NA; CDR3aa: CASSLGGGPASYNEQFF; CDR3nt: TGTGCCAGCAGCTTAGGGGGGGGGCCGGCGTCCTACAATGAGCAGTTCTTC
j_gene: TRBJ2-7; v_gene: TRBV5-1; abundance: NA; d_gene: NA; CDR3aa: CASSYHPGTRTYEQYF; CDR3nt: TGCGCCAGCAGCTACCACCCCGGGACACGTACCTACGAGCAGTACTTC
j_gene: TRBJ1-2; v_gene: TRBV5-1; abundance: few; d_gene: TRBD1; CDR3aa: CASSLRGQVLNYGYTF; CDR3nt: TGCGCCAGCAGCTTACGAGGACAGGTTCTGAACTATGGCTACACCTTC
j_gene: TRBJ2-2; v_gene: TRBV18; abundance: NA; d_gene: TRBD2; CDR3aa: CASSPPGGPDTGELFF; CDR3nt: TGTGCCAGCTCACCGCCGGGAGGGCCGGACACCGGGGAGCTGTTTTTT
j_gene: TRBJ2-2; v_gene: TRBV28; abundance: NA; d_gene: NA; CDR3aa: CASSIDQGSTGELFF; CDR3nt: TGTGCCAGCAGCATCGATCAGGGTTCCACCGGGGAGCTGTTTTTT
j_gene: TRBJ2-4; v_gene: TRBV6-2/TRBV6-3; abundance: few; d_gene: NA; CDR3aa: CASSYSPSDLAKNIQYF; CDR3nt: TGTGCCAGCAGTTACTCGCCTAGCGACCTAGCCAAAAACATTCAGTACTTC
j_gene: TRBJ1-4; v_gene: TRBV28; abundance: few; d_gene: NA; CDR3aa: CASSRAFNEKLFF; CDR3nt: TGTGCCAGCAGTCGAGCCTTTAATGAAAAACTGTTTTTT
j_gene: TRBJ1-1; v_gene: TRBV18; abundance: NA; d_gene: NA; CDR3aa: CASSPQADTEAFF; CDR3nt: TGTGCCAGCTCACCCCAGGCCGACACTGAAGCTTTCTTT
j_gene: TRBJ2-3; v_gene: TRBV7-2; abundance: once; d_gene: NA; CDR3aa: CACQGLSTDTQYF; CDR3nt: TGTGCCTGTCAGGGACTCTCCACAGATACGCAGTATTTT
j_gene: TRBJ2-2; v_gene: TRBV7-2; abundance: NA; d_gene: NA; CDR3aa: CASSLGVVSTGELFF; CDR3nt: TGTGCCAGCAGCTTAGGAGTAGTGAGCACCGGGGAGCTGTTTTTT
j_gene: TRBJ1-3; v_gene: TRBV6-1; abundance: NA; d_gene: NA; CDR3aa: CASSEGGQVGNTIYF; CDR3nt: TGTGCCAGCAGCGAAGGAGGACAAGTTGGAAACACCATATATTTT